These T cell receptor beta chains were read from a single sample in a study of blood T cell repertoires in COVID-19. Repertoires were generated with immunoSEQ multiplex PCR, while TCRdb's copy carries only in-frame clones and drops some. The table lists about 340,000 clones, around 90% of them singletons. Input material: peripheral blood. The receptors stem from a woman aged 18-30 years who had recovered from COVID-19. Each CDR3 is given with its conserved first and last residue. Each record gives: CDR3 DNA, CDR3 protein, V gene, J gene, D gene, clone size. The D gene is left open where the match is weak. Not all rows give a size; the values are once, few, many and, for expanded clones, a class.

CDR3nt: TGTGCCAGCAGTGACCTCCCAGGGGACACCATATATTTT
CDR3aa: CASSDLPGDTIYF
v_gene: TRBV6-4
j_gene: TRBJ1-3
d_gene: -
abundance: once

CDR3nt: TGTGCCAGCAGCATACAGGGGGCGCAAGCCAAAAACATTCAGTACTTC
CDR3aa: CASSIQGAQAKNIQYF
v_gene: TRBV5-4
j_gene: TRBJ2-4
d_gene: TRBD1
abundance: once

CDR3nt: TGTGCCGGGAACCGGGACAGGGGCGGGGAGACCCAGTACTTC
CDR3aa: CAGNRDRGGETQYF
v_gene: TRBV19
j_gene: TRBJ2-5
d_gene: TRBD1
abundance: -

CDR3nt: TGTGCCAGCAGCTCGACAGGGGGTTATGGCTACACCTTC
CDR3aa: CASSSTGGYGYTF
v_gene: TRBV9
j_gene: TRBJ1-2
d_gene: TRBD1
abundance: once

CDR3nt: TGCGCCAGCAGCCAAGATTTATTTAGCGGGAGGGGCACAGATACGCAGTATTTT
CDR3aa: CASSQDLFSGRGTDTQYF
v_gene: TRBV4-1
j_gene: TRBJ2-3
d_gene: TRBD2
abundance: -

CDR3nt: TGTGCCAGTAGCACCGGGACAGGGTACAGTTACTATGGCTACACCTTC
CDR3aa: CASSTGTGYSYYGYTF
v_gene: TRBV19
j_gene: TRBJ1-2
d_gene: TRBD1
abundance: -

CDR3nt: TGTGCCTGGAGCGGACGACAGGGACTGGGAGATTCCTACAATGAGCAGTTCTTC
CDR3aa: CAWSGRQGLGDSYNEQFF
v_gene: TRBV30
j_gene: TRBJ2-1
d_gene: -
abundance: -

CDR3nt: TGTGCCAGCAGCTACGAGAGTTCCTACAATGAGCAGTTCTTC
CDR3aa: CASSYESSYNEQFF
v_gene: TRBV5-5
j_gene: TRBJ2-1
d_gene: -
abundance: -

CDR3nt: TGTGCCTGGAGTGTAGGAGGCTTGGGCACAGATACGCAGTATTTT
CDR3aa: CAWSVGGLGTDTQYF
v_gene: TRBV30
j_gene: TRBJ2-3
d_gene: -
abundance: -

CDR3nt: TGCGCCAGCAGCCAAGATTCAGGGGGAGAGACCCAGTACTTC
CDR3aa: CASSQDSGGETQYF
v_gene: TRBV4-3
j_gene: TRBJ2-5
d_gene: TRBD1
abundance: -

CDR3nt: TGTGCCAGCAGTGCTGGACTTCTGAACACCGGGGAGCTGTTTTTT
CDR3aa: CASSAGLLNTGELFF
v_gene: TRBV2
j_gene: TRBJ2-2
d_gene: -
abundance: -

CDR3nt: TGCAGCGTTGTGGGACTAGCGGGCGGAACAGATACGCAGTATTTT
CDR3aa: CSVVGLAGGTDTQYF
v_gene: TRBV29-1
j_gene: TRBJ2-3
d_gene: TRBD2
abundance: -

CDR3nt: TGCGCCAGCAGCCCCGCGCAGGGGGCCATCATGAACACTGAAGCTTTCTTT
CDR3aa: CASSPAQGAIMNTEAFF
v_gene: TRBV5-1
j_gene: TRBJ1-1
d_gene: TRBD1
abundance: -

CDR3nt: TGTGCCATCAGTGACCCGGGACAGGGGATCAATTCACCCCTCCACTTT
CDR3aa: CAISDPGQGINSPLHF
v_gene: TRBV10-3
j_gene: TRBJ1-6
d_gene: TRBD1
abundance: -

CDR3nt: TGTGCCAGCAGTGAATTGGGAGGGGGGTACACTGAAGCTTTCTTT
CDR3aa: CASSELGGGYTEAFF
v_gene: TRBV2
j_gene: TRBJ1-1
d_gene: -
abundance: -

CDR3nt: TGTGCCACCTTTACGGGGGACACTGAAGCTTTCTTT
CDR3aa: CATFTGDTEAFF
v_gene: TRBV24-1
j_gene: TRBJ1-1
d_gene: -
abundance: -

CDR3nt: TGTGCCTGGATAGCGGGAGGACCCACAGATACGCAGTATTTT
CDR3aa: CAWIAGGPTDTQYF
v_gene: TRBV30
j_gene: TRBJ2-3
d_gene: TRBD2
abundance: -

CDR3nt: TGTGCCAGCAGCTTAGGGGACAGGGTTGCCGGGGAGCTGTTTTTT
CDR3aa: CASSLGDRVAGELFF
v_gene: TRBV7-2
j_gene: TRBJ2-2
d_gene: TRBD1
abundance: -

CDR3nt: TGTGCCAGTAGTAGAGGGCTAGCGGCCTACAATGAGCAGTTCTTC
CDR3aa: CASSRGLAAYNEQFF
v_gene: TRBV19
j_gene: TRBJ2-1
d_gene: TRBD2
abundance: -

CDR3nt: TGTGCCAGCAGATACACCCCGGGACAGAGGTCTTCCTATGGCTACACCTTC
CDR3aa: CASRYTPGQRSSYGYTF
v_gene: TRBV5-4
j_gene: TRBJ1-2
d_gene: TRBD1
abundance: -

CDR3nt: TGTGCCAGCAGTTACGAGGGAGGCCTTGGTGGCTACACCTTC
CDR3aa: CASSYEGGLGGYTF
v_gene: TRBV6-2/TRBV6-3
j_gene: TRBJ1-2
d_gene: -
abundance: many

CDR3nt: TGTGCCAGCACCCCAGGGACTGATCAAGAGACCCAGTACTTC
CDR3aa: CASTPGTDQETQYF
v_gene: TRBV6-5
j_gene: TRBJ2-5
d_gene: -
abundance: -

CDR3nt: TGTGCCAGCAGGAGACAGGGGTGGGATGGCTACACCTTC
CDR3aa: CASRRQGWDGYTF
v_gene: TRBV12-3/TRBV12-4
j_gene: TRBJ1-2
d_gene: TRBD1
abundance: -

CDR3nt: TGTGCCAGCAGTGGCTCAAGGAGATGGGACTCACCTTTCTGGCAGCCCCAGCATTTT
CDR3aa: CASSGSRRWDSPFWQPQHF
v_gene: TRBV6-2/TRBV6-3
j_gene: TRBJ1-5
d_gene: -
abundance: -

CDR3nt: TGTGCCGGCAGACAGCCGGGGAGAACGTACCAAGAGACCCAGTACTTC
CDR3aa: CAGRQPGRTYQETQYF
v_gene: TRBV5-8
j_gene: TRBJ2-5
d_gene: -
abundance: -

CDR3nt: TGCGCCAGCAGCTTGGTCTACCGGGACTTGGGATCACCCCTCCACTTT
CDR3aa: CASSLVYRDLGSPLHF
v_gene: TRBV5-1
j_gene: TRBJ1-6
d_gene: -
abundance: -

CDR3nt: TGTGCTAGTGGCGGTGGGACAGGGCGGGAGACCCAGTACTTC
CDR3aa: CASGGGTGRETQYF
v_gene: TRBV12-5
j_gene: TRBJ2-5
d_gene: TRBD1
abundance: -

CDR3nt: TGTGCCAGCAGCTCCCCCGGGGCGGAGGGAGTAGGCTACACCTTC
CDR3aa: CASSSPGAEGVGYTF
v_gene: TRBV7-9
j_gene: TRBJ1-2
d_gene: -
abundance: -

CDR3nt: TGTGCCAGCAGCTTCCTCGGTAACTATGGCTACACCTTC
CDR3aa: CASSFLGNYGYTF
v_gene: TRBV14
j_gene: TRBJ1-2
d_gene: -
abundance: -

CDR3nt: TGTGCCAGCATACGACTAGCGGAAGAGACCCAGTACTTC
CDR3aa: CASIRLAEETQYF
v_gene: TRBV2
j_gene: TRBJ2-5
d_gene: TRBD2
abundance: -

CDR3nt: TGTGCCAGCAGTTACACCCCCCAGCGGGACTACAATGAGCAGTTCTTC
CDR3aa: CASSYTPQRDYNEQFF
v_gene: TRBV6-2/TRBV6-3
j_gene: TRBJ2-1
d_gene: TRBD2
abundance: -

CDR3nt: TGTGCCAGTAGTATCGCGGGGGGGAATGAAGCTTTCTTT
CDR3aa: CASSIAGGNEAFF
v_gene: TRBV19
j_gene: TRBJ1-1
d_gene: -
abundance: -

CDR3nt: TGTGCCAGCAGTTTCCGGGGGGGTCTCACTGAAGCTTTCTTT
CDR3aa: CASSFRGGLTEAFF
v_gene: TRBV27
j_gene: TRBJ1-1
d_gene: -
abundance: -

CDR3nt: TGTGCCAGCACCCGGACTAGCGGGAGTCACAATGAGCAGTTCTTC
CDR3aa: CASTRTSGSHNEQFF
v_gene: TRBV2
j_gene: TRBJ2-1
d_gene: TRBD2
abundance: -

CDR3nt: TGTGCCAGCAGCTTGGGACGAGGGCATTCACCCCTCCACTTT
CDR3aa: CASSLGRGHSPLHF
v_gene: TRBV5-4
j_gene: TRBJ1-6
d_gene: -
abundance: -

CDR3nt: TGTGCCAGCAGCCACCTTTTTAGCAGCATTCAGTACTTC
CDR3aa: CASSHLFSSIQYF
v_gene: TRBV3-1/TRBV3-2
j_gene: TRBJ2-4
d_gene: -
abundance: -

CDR3nt: TGTGCCAGCAGCACCGCGAAAAACACCATATATTTT
CDR3aa: CASSTAKNTIYF
v_gene: TRBV5-5
j_gene: TRBJ1-3
d_gene: -
abundance: -

CDR3nt: TGTGCCCTCAGACTAGCGGGAGGGCCCGGTGAGCAGTTCTTC
CDR3aa: CALRLAGGPGEQFF
v_gene: TRBV24-1
j_gene: TRBJ2-1
d_gene: TRBD2
abundance: -

CDR3nt: TGTGCCAGCAGTTTTAGCGGGAGAGGGGTACAAGAGACCCAGTACTTC
CDR3aa: CASSFSGRGVQETQYF
v_gene: TRBV27
j_gene: TRBJ2-5
d_gene: TRBD2
abundance: -

CDR3nt: TGTGCCAGTAGTAATCAGGGCCCTCAGCCCCAGCATTTT
CDR3aa: CASSNQGPQPQHF
v_gene: TRBV19
j_gene: TRBJ1-5
d_gene: -
abundance: -

CDR3nt: TGTGCCTGGAGTTGGGACAGCTATGGCTACACCTTC
CDR3aa: CAWSWDSYGYTF
v_gene: TRBV30
j_gene: TRBJ1-2
d_gene: TRBD1
abundance: -

CDR3nt: TGTGCCAGCAGTACCTCAGACAGGTTCTATGGCTACACCTTC
CDR3aa: CASSTSDRFYGYTF
v_gene: TRBV6-5
j_gene: TRBJ1-2
d_gene: -
abundance: -

CDR3nt: TGTGCCAGCAGCCCAGAGGGACAGGGAACTGAAGCTTTCTTT
CDR3aa: CASSPEGQGTEAFF
v_gene: TRBV9
j_gene: TRBJ1-1
d_gene: TRBD1
abundance: -

CDR3nt: TGTGCCACCAGCAGAGATCCGAGCGAGACCCAGTACTTC
CDR3aa: CATSRDPSETQYF
v_gene: TRBV15
j_gene: TRBJ2-5
d_gene: -
abundance: -

CDR3nt: TGTGCCAGCAGCCAATTAGGGGACAGGGGGGATTATGGCTACACCTTC
CDR3aa: CASSQLGDRGDYGYTF
v_gene: TRBV3-1/TRBV3-2
j_gene: TRBJ1-2
d_gene: TRBD1
abundance: -

CDR3nt: TGTGCCAGCAGCGTAGTAGGGGGCACTGGGGCCAACGTCCTGACTTTC
CDR3aa: CASSVVGGTGANVLTF
v_gene: TRBV9
j_gene: TRBJ2-6
d_gene: TRBD1
abundance: -

CDR3nt: TGTGCCAGCAGTGATTCAGGGAATGAGCAGTTCTTC
CDR3aa: CASSDSGNEQFF
v_gene: TRBV2
j_gene: TRBJ2-1
d_gene: -
abundance: once

CDR3nt: TGTGCCAGCAGCAAATTTACCAGGCCGTCGGGGATTAACACTGAAGCTTTCTTT
CDR3aa: CASSKFTRPSGINTEAFF
v_gene: TRBV21-1
j_gene: TRBJ1-1
d_gene: -
abundance: once

CDR3nt: TGTGCCAGTAGTATAGCCCGTAATCAGCCCCAGCATTTT
CDR3aa: CASSIARNQPQHF
v_gene: TRBV19
j_gene: TRBJ1-5
d_gene: -
abundance: -

CDR3nt: TGCAGCGTTATCGGGAATCGTGGCACTGAAGCTTTCTTT
CDR3aa: CSVIGNRGTEAFF
v_gene: TRBV29-1
j_gene: TRBJ1-1
d_gene: -
abundance: -

CDR3nt: TGTGCCAGCAGCTTAGATCAAGGAGGGGTCCATACGCAGTATTTT
CDR3aa: CASSLDQGGVHTQYF
v_gene: TRBV11-3
j_gene: TRBJ2-3
d_gene: -
abundance: -

CDR3nt: TGTGCTAGTGGTTTGCCAACCATGCAAGAGTATCGAAATGAGCAGTTCTTC
CDR3aa: CASGLPTMQEYRNEQFF
v_gene: TRBV12-5
j_gene: TRBJ2-1
d_gene: -
abundance: -

CDR3nt: TGTGCCAGCAGTGGCAGAACCGTTACAAATGAGCAGTTCTTC
CDR3aa: CASSGRTVTNEQFF
v_gene: TRBV13
j_gene: TRBJ2-1
d_gene: -
abundance: -

CDR3nt: TGTGCCACCAGTGATTTGAGGGCCGGGACAGAAGTGTTCTTC
CDR3aa: CATSDLRAGTEVFF
v_gene: TRBV24-1
j_gene: TRBJ2-1
d_gene: TRBD1
abundance: -

CDR3nt: TGTGCCATCTCCCCCGACGGGAGCACAGATACGCAGTATTTT
CDR3aa: CAISPDGSTDTQYF
v_gene: TRBV10-3
j_gene: TRBJ2-3
d_gene: -
abundance: -

CDR3nt: TGTGCCAGCACCTCGGGGGAGACCCAGTACTTC
CDR3aa: CASTSGETQYF
v_gene: TRBV12-3/TRBV12-4
j_gene: TRBJ2-5
d_gene: -
abundance: -

CDR3nt: TGTGCCAGCAGCTATGGACAGTCCCGATCTGGGGCCAACGTCCTGACTTTC
CDR3aa: CASSYGQSRSGANVLTF
v_gene: TRBV5-4
j_gene: TRBJ2-6
d_gene: -
abundance: -

CDR3nt: TGTGCCAGCAGTGCGGGGGGCCACACAGATACGCAGTATTTT
CDR3aa: CASSAGGHTDTQYF
v_gene: TRBV27
j_gene: TRBJ2-3
d_gene: TRBD2
abundance: -

CDR3nt: TGTGCCAGCAGCCTTAACAGGGGGCCCCAGTTCTTC
CDR3aa: CASSLNRGPQFF
v_gene: TRBV6-2/TRBV6-3
j_gene: TRBJ2-1
d_gene: TRBD1
abundance: -

CDR3nt: TGTGCCAGCAGCCTTCCTACAGGGGAAGGAAGCACTGAAGCTTTCTTT
CDR3aa: CASSLPTGEGSTEAFF
v_gene: TRBV7-2
j_gene: TRBJ1-1
d_gene: TRBD1
abundance: -